Each of the 14 T cell receptor beta chains below was sequenced from the same sample in a study of OX40 agonist ivuxolimab in advanced cancers. This table comes from immunoSEQ multiplex PCR, and its TCRdb copy is limited to in-frame clones, with some not included. The sample consists of around 100,000 clones, roughly 90% of them appearing once. Sequencing was performed on CD4+ or CD8+ T cells sorted from blood, taken in a trial of the OX40 agonist ivuxolimab. Receptors were obtained from an adult with an advanced solid tumor such as melanoma, head and neck, liver or kidney cancer.

The V gene is TRBV14, the J gene TRBJ1-1; TRBD1 matches 7 bases. The length of the CDR3 is 14 residues. Germline CDR1 reads SGHDN; CDR2 reads FVKESK. V trimming: 5 bases; J trimming: 6 bases; junction bases outside the gene matches: 9. CDR3 protein: CASSTTGPWAEAFF. CDR3 bases: TGTGCCAGCAGCACGACAGGGCCGTGGGCTGAAGCTTTCTTT. The variable domain in full, completed from reference TRBV14 and TRBJ1-1, reads EAGVTQFPSHSVIEKGQTVTLRCDPISGHDNLYWYRRVMGKEIKFLLHFVKESKQDESGMPNNRFLAERTGGTYSTLKVQPAELEDSGVYFCASSTTGPWAEAFFGQGTRLTVV.

This rearrangement joins TRBV25-1 to TRBJ1-6; TRBD1 agrees at 10 bases. The trim removed 6 bases at V and 6 bases at J, leaving 2 bases unmatched. The CDR3 is made up of 14 amino acids. Germline lookup yields CDR1 MGHDK and CDR2 SYGVNS. CDR3 coding DNA: TGTGCCAGCAGAGGGGACAGGGGTAATTCACCCCTCCACTTT. Its protein product is CASRGDRGNSPLHF.

The rearrangement uses TRBV5-1 and TRBJ2-5, with a tentative D call TRBD2 (5 bases). CDR1 is SGHRS, CDR2 YFSETQ, per germline. The CDR3 length is 15 residues. The V end was cut by 0 bases, the J end by 9 bases, with 18 bases between. The CDR3 nucleotides are TGCGCCAGCAGCTTGGAGTCCCGGACTGGCGTGGCCCAGTACTTC. Its translation is CASSLESRTGVAQYF.

The V and J genes are TRBV28 and TRBJ2-5, with D perhaps being TRBD1 or TRBD2 (5 bases each). The end of the DNA aligns better with TRBJ2-7, so the J call may be wrong. CDR1 MDHEN and CDR2 SYDVKM come from the germline V gene. This CDR3 spans 14 amino acids. The CDR3, as DNA: TGTGCCAGCAACTTAGGGGCACTAGTTCACGAGCAGTACTTC. Its protein product is CASNLGALVHEQYF.

V gene TRBV6-6 combines with J gene TRBJ2-2; D could derive from TRBD1 or TRBD2 (5 bases each). The V end was cut by 2 bases, the J end by 5 bases, with 9 bases between. The germline V gene encodes CDR1 MNHNY and CDR2 SVGAGI (reference sequence). CDR3 length equals 14 residues. CDR3 DNA: TGTGCCAGCAGTTACATGGGGGAAACCGGGGAGCTGTTTTTT. Amino acid sequence: CASSYMGETGELFF.

V usage is TRBV7-9 and J usage is TRBJ2-7; TRBD2 is a possible D gene (5 bases). Trimming cost V 5 bases and J 0 bases, with 8 bases left between them. The V gene's germline CDR1 is SEHNR and CDR2 FQNEAQ (reference sequence). This CDR3 has 13 amino acids. The CDR3 reads CASSAADSYEQYF. The CDR3 nucleotides read TGTGCCAGCAGCGCAGCGGACTCCTACGAGCAGTACTTC.

The chain couples TRBV7-7 to TRBJ2-5; TRBD2 matches 7 bases. This CDR3 has 15 amino acids. V shed 4 bases and J 4 bases; nucleotides not matched to a gene: 9. Germline V gene data show CDR1 as SSHAT and CDR2 as FNYEAQ (reference sequence). DNA of the CDR3: TGTGCCAGCAGCTACGGCGGGAGTGGGGGAGAGACCCAGTACTTC. Amino acids: CASSYGGSGGETQYF. The full variable domain, its missing parts supplied by reference TRBV7-7 and TRBJ2-5, is GAGVSQSPRYKVTKRGQDVTLRCDPISSHATLYWYQQALGQGPEFLTYFNYEAQPDKSGLPSDRFSAERPEGSISTLTIQRTEQRDSAMYRCASSYGGSGGETQYFGPGTRLLVL.

The chain couples TRBV5-1 to TRBJ2-2; tentative D call: TRBD1 (6 bases). The V gene lost 0 bases and the J gene lost 0 bases, with 6 bases spanning the gap. The CDR3 runs 15 residues. Germline V gives CDR1 SGHRS, CDR2 YFSETQ. CDR3 nucleotides: TGCGCCAGCAGCTTGGAGGGGGCGAACACCGGGGAGCTGTTTTTT. This sequence encodes CASSLEGANTGELFF.

Here the CDR3 DNA reads TGTGCCAGTACCGGACGCCGGCGGGACAACAATGAGCAGTTCTTC. Amino acids: CASTGRRRDNNEQFF. This chain uses TRBV19 with TRBJ2-1; D tentatively fits TRBD1 or TRBD2 (6 bases each). V lost 7 bases and J 5 bases, leaving 18 bases between the germline ends. CDR1 and CDR2 (germline): LNHDA, SQIVND (reference sequence). The CDR3 has 15 amino acids.

This clone was found once. This rearrangement joins TRBV19 to TRBJ2-7; 9 positions match TRBD2. The CDR3 has 13 amino acids. Losses at the gene ends were 5 bases for V and 9 bases for J; bases not matched to a gene: 8. Germline values: CDR1 LNHDA, CDR2 SQIVND (reference sequence). The CDR3 DNA sequence: TGTGCCAGTAGTGCTAGCGGGAAAAGGCGGCAGTACTTC. Amino acids: CASSASGKRRQYF.

The gene calls are TRBV20-1 and TRBJ1-2; the D gene is possibly TRBD1 (5 bases). The CDR3 has 11 residues. CDR1 and CDR2 from the germline V gene are DFQATT and SNEGSKA (reference sequence). CDR3 region: CTAWGAYGYTF. CDR3 nucleotides: TGCACAGCGTGGGGCGCCTATGGCTACACCTTC.

The chain uses TRBV5-1 and TRBJ2-1, with 16 bases matching TRBD2. The length of the CDR3 is 17 residues. Germline values: CDR1 SGHRS, CDR2 YFSETQ. Germline trimming cut 4 bases from V and 8 bases from J; bases unmatched to any gene: 9. The CDR3 sequence: CASSPGTSGRAGYEQFF. The CDR3 nucleotides are TGCGCCAGCAGCCCAGGGACTAGCGGGAGGGCTGGGTATGAGCAGTTCTTC.

The gene calls are TRBV5-4 and TRBJ2-7; the D gene is possibly TRBD1 (5 bases). This CDR3 is 15 amino acids long. From germline, CDR1 is SGHNT and CDR2 YYREEE (reference sequence). The V end was cut by 0 bases, the J end by 4 bases, with 14 bases between. The CDR3 region is CASSLAVGPIYEQYF. The DNA for the CDR3 is TGTGCCAGCAGCTTGGCGGTGGGGCCAATATACGAGCAGTACTTC.

The chain uses TRBV29-1 and TRBJ2-7; weak D call: TRBD1 (8 bases). V lost 5 bases and J 3 bases, leaving 17 bases between the germline ends. The length of the CDR3 is 14 residues. The V gene's germline CDR1 is SQVTM and CDR2 ANQGSEA. The CDR3 region has the DNA TGCAGCGTTACAGGGGGGGGTAACATCTACGAGCAGTACTTC. It specifies CSVTGGGNIYEQYF.